This T cell receptor beta chain was sequenced for a study of T cells in Graves' hyperthyroidism and ophthalmopathy. Many counts were recorded for this clonotype. Diagnosis relied on clinical symptoms, serum thyroxine and TRAb, thyroid ultrasound and orbital computed tomography. PBMCs were obtained from approximately 10 ml fresh peripheral blood. TCR beta CDR3 region amplification was performed from RNA transcripts. RT-PCR in the first round (using the HTBI primer set) targeted the TCR CDR3. Via MiXCR, TCRdb re-called the multiplex PCR reads, giving one row per CDR3 protein. The sample has approximately 610,000 distinct CDR3 sequences, approximately 14% seen once. The specimen was blood. This TCR came from a middle-aged woman with Graves' ophthalmopathy.

The CDR3 here is CASSLIAGEEETQYF. The DNA of the CDR3 is TGTGCCAGCAGTTTAATAGCGGGAGAAGAAGAGACCCAGTACTTC. The rearrangement links TRBV28 to TRBJ2-5, with 9 bases lining up with TRBD2. This CDR3 has 15 residues. Trimming at V came to 2 bases and at J to 3 bases, leaving 4 bases not matched to a gene. CDR1 is MDHEN, CDR2 SYDVKM, per germline.